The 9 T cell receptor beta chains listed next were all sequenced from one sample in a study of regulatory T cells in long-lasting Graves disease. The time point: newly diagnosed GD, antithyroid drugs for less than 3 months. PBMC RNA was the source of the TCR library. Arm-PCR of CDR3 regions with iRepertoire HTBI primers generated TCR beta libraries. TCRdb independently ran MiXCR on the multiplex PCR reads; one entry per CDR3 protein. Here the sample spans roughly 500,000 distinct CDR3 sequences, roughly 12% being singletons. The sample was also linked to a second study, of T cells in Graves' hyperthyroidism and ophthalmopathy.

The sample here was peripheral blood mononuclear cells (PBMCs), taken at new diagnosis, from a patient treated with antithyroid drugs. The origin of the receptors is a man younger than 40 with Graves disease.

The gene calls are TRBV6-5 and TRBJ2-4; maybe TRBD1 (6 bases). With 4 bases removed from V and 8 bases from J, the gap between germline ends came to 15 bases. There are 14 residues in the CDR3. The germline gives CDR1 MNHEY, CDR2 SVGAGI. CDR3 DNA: TGTGCCAGCAGTTCGTTCGGACAGACGGACATTCAGTACTTC. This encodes CASSSFGQTDIQYF.

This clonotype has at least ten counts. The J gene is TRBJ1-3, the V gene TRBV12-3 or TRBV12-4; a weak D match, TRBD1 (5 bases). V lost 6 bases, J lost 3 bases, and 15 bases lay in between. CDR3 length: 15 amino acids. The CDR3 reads CASSRDRLYGNTIYF. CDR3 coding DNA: TGTGCCAGCAGCCGTGACAGACTTTATGGAAACACCATATATTTT.

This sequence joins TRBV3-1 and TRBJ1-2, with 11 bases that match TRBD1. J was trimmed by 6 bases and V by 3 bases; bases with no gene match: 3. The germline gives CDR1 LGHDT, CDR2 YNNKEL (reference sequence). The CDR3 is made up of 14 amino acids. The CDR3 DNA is TGTGCCAGCAGCCACGGGACAGGGGGTCATGGCTACACCTTC. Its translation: CASSHGTGGHGYTF.

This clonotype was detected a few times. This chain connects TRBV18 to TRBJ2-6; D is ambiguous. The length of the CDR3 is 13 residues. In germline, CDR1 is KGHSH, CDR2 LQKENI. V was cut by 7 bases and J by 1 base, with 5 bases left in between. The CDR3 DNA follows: TGTGCCAGCTGGTGGTCTGGGGCCAACGTCCTGACTTTC. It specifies CASWWSGANVLTF.

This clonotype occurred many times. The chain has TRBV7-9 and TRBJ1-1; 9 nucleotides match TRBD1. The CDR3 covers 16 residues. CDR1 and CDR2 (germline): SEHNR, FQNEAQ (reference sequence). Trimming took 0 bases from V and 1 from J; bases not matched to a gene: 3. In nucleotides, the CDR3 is TGTGCCAGCAGCTTAGCTCCGGGACAGGGGAACACTGAAGCTTTCTTT. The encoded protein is CASSLAPGQGNTEAFF.

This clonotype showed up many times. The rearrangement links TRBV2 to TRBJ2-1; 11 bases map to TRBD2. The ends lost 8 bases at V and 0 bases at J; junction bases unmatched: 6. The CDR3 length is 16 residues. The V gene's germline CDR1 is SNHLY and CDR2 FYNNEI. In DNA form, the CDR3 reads TGTGCCAGCGATCTAGCGGGAGGACTCTCCTACAATGAGCAGTTCTTC. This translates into CASDLAGGLSYNEQFF.

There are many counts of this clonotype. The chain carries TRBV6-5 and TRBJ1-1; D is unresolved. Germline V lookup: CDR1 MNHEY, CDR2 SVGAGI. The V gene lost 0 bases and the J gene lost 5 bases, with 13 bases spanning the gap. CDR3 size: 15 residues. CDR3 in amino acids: CASSYSWKGRTEAFF. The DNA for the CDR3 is TGTGCCAGCAGTTACTCATGGAAAGGGAGGACTGAAGCTTTCTTT.

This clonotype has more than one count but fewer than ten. CDR3 residues: CASSPGQGAINYGYTF. CDR3 DNA: TGTGCCAGCAGCCCCGGACAGGGGGCTATTAACTATGGCTACACCTTC. The chain carries TRBV6-1 and TRBJ1-2, with 11 bases aligning to TRBD1. The CDR3 has 16 amino acids. The V segment lost 6 bases and the J segment 1 base; nucleotides outside the gene matches: 7. Germline CDR1 MNHNS, CDR2 SASEGT.

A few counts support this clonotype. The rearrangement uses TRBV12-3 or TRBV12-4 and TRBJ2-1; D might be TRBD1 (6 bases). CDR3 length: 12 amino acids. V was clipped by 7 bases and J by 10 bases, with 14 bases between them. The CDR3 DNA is TGTGCCAGCACCAAGAGGGGGAAGGAGCAGTTCTTC. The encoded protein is CASTKRGKEQFF.